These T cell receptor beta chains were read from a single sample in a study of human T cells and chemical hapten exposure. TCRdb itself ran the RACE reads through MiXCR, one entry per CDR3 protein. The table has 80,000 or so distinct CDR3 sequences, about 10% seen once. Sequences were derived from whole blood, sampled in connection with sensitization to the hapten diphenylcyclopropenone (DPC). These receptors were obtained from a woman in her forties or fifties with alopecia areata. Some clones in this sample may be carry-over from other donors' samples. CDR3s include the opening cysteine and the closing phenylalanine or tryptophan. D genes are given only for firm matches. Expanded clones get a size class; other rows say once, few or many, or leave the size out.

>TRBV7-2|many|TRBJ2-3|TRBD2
TGTGCCAGCAGCTTAGCGAGGACTAGCGGGGGGGCACTTACAGATACGCAGTATTTT
CASSLARTSGGALTDTQYF
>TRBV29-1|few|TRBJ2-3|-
TGCAGCGTGTACTCAGACAGCCCTACGCGGTATTTT
CSVYSDSPTRYF
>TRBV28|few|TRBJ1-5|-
TGTGCCAGCAGTAAGGGGCTTCTTCAGCCCCAGCATTTT
CASSKGLLQPQHF
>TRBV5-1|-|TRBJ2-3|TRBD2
TGCGCCAGCGGAAGGGAGGGTACGCAGTATTTT
CASGREGTQYF
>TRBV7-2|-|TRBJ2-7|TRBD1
TGTGCCAGCAGCCAGGACAGGGGCACCTACGAGCAGTACTTC
CASSQDRGTYEQYF
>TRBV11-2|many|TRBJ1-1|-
TGTGCCAGCACCCGTCACGCGGAGCGTTTGGACACTGAAGCTTTCTTT
CASTRHAERLDTEAFF
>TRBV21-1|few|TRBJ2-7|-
TGTGCCAGCAGCAAAAAGCCAGGACCTTTTTTCTACGAGCAGTACTTC
CASSKKPGPFFYEQYF
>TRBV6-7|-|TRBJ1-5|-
TGTGCCAGCAGTTGCATAGATCAGCCCCAGCATTTT
CASSCIDQPQHF
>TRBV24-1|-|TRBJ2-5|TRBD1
TGTGCCACAGGGACAGACAAACAAGAGACCCAGTACTTC
CATGTDKQETQYF
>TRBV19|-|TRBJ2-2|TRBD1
TGTGCCAGTAGTCCTCAACGTGGGACAGCCCCATACGCGAACACCGGGGAGCTGTTTTTT
CASSPQRGTAPYANTGELFF
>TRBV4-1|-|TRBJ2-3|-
TGCGCCAGCAGCCAAGTCGACAGCACAGATACGCAGTATTTT
CASSQVDSTDTQYF
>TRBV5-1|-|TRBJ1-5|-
TGCGCCAGCAGCATGGACCCCGGGGATCAGCCCCAGCATTTT
CASSMDPGDQPQHF
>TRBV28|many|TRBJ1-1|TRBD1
TGTGCCAGCAGTCCCTACAGGGGGAGGGTCGACACTGAAGCTTTCTTT
CASSPYRGRVDTEAFF
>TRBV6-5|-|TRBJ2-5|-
TGTGCCAGCTCAAACGCCGCGGCAGGGAGAGAGACCCAGTACTTC
CASSNAAAGRETQYF
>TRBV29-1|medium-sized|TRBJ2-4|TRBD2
TGCAGCACCGTAGCGGGGGCCAAAAACATTCAGTACTTC
CSTVAGAKNIQYF
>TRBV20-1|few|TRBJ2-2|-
TGCAGTGCTCCGATAATGACAGGGAACACCGGGGAGCTGTTTTTT
CSAPIMTGNTGELFF
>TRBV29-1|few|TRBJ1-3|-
TGCAGCGCATCTCTAGGGGGGAACCATGGAAACACCATATATTTT
CSASLGGNHGNTIYF
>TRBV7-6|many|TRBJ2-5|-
TGTGCCAGCAGCCCGCGTCCCGAACAGCTACAAGAGACCCAGTACTTC
CASSPRPEQLQETQYF
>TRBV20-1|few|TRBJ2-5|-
TGCAGTGCTAGGCCCCGGGGGAGGGGGTCGTGGCAAGAGACCCAGTACTTC
CSARPRGRGSWQETQYF
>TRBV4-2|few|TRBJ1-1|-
TGTGCCAGCAGCTCACGAATGAACACTGAAGCTTTCTTT
CASSSRMNTEAFF
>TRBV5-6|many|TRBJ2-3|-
TGTGCCAGCAGCTTCTCAAGGAGCCTTACTACAGATACGCAGTATTTT
CASSFSRSLTTDTQYF
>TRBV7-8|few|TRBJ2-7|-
TGTGCCAGCAGCTACACTCCCTCAGACAATCCGGTCCACGAGCAGTACTTC
CASSYTPSDNPVHEQYF
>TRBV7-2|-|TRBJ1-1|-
TGTGCCAGCAGCTTGGCTTCACAGGCCAACACTGAAGCTTTCTTT
CASSLASQANTEAFF
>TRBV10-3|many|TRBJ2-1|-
TGTGCCATCAGTGAGTCGAAGGACGGACCAGCCGAGATCGATGAGCAGTTCTTC
CAISESKDGPAEIDEQFF
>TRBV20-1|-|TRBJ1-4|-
TGCAGTGCTACAGACGCTGGGGCGATAACTGGTAATGAAAAACTGTTTTTT
CSATDAGAITGNEKLFF
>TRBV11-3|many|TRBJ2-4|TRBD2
TGTGCCAGCAGCTTAGGGGGAGCGGGGGGCTCCGGAAAAAACATTCAGTACTTC
CASSLGGAGGSGKNIQYF
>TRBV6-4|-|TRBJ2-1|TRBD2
TGTGCCAGCAGTGGCCAAGCGGGGGGGCCGGGCAATGAGCAGTTCTTC
CASSGQAGGPGNEQFF
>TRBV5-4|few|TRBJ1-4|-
TGTGCCAGCAGCCTGGGGGGGACTGAAAAACTGTTTTTT
CASSLGGTEKLFF
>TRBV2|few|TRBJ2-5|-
TGTGCCAGCAGTGGAATGGCGGGAATCGAGACCCAGTACTTC
CASSGMAGIETQYF